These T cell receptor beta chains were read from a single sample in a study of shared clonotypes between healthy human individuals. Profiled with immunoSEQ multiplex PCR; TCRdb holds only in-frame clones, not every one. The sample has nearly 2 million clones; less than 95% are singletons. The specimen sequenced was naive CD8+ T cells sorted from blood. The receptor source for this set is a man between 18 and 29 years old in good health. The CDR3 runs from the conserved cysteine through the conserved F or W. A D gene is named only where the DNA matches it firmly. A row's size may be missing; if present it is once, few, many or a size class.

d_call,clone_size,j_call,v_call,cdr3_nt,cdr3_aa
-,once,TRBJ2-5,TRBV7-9,TGTGCCAGCAGCTTAGATACGGGAGAAAAAGAGACCCAGTACTTC,CASSLDTGEKETQYF
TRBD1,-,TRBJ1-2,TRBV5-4,TGTGCCAGCAGCCCCGGTGAGTGGCGGGACAGGATAGATGGCTACACCTTC,CASSPGEWRDRIDGYTF
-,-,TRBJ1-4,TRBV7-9,TGTGCCAGCAGCCCGTCGACCGACGGGAGTGAAAAACTGTTTTTT,CASSPSTDGSEKLFF
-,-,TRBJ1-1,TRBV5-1,TGCGCCAGCACACAAGGGACTGAAGCTTTCTTT,CASTQGTEAFF
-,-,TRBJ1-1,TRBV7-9,TGTGCCAGCAGCCCAGCCACTGAAGCTTTCTTT,CASSPATEAFF
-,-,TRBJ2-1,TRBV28,TGTGCCAGCAGTGCCCCGGGGGCTTCCTACAATGAGCAGTTCTTC,CASSAPGASYNEQFF
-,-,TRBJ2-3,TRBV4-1,TGCGCCAGCAGCCAAGAGTTCGAGCTAGAAACAGATACGCAGTATTTT,CASSQEFELETDTQYF
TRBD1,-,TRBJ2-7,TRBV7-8,TGTGCCAGCAGCGCTCAGGGGGTGGCCTACGAGCAGTACTTC,CASSAQGVAYEQYF
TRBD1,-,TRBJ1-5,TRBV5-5,TGTGCCAGCAGCCTCGGACAGGTCAATCAGCCCCAGCATTTT,CASSLGQVNQPQHF
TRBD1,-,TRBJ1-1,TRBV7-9,TGTGCCAGCAGCCCGTCGGGACAGGGCTTCACTGAAGCTTTCTTT,CASSPSGQGFTEAFF
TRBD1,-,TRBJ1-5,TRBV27,TGTGCCAGCAGTTTGGGACAGGGGGCGCAGCCCCAGCATTTT,CASSLGQGAQPQHF
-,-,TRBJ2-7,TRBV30,TGTGCCTGGAGTGCGCAGGGCTACGAGCAGTACTTC,CAWSAQGYEQYF
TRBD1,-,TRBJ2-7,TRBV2,TGTGCCAGCAGTGCCGGGACAGGGAACGAGCAGTACTTC,CASSAGTGNEQYF
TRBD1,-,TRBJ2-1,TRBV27,TGTGCCAGCAGTCCCTCTGCCGGGACAGGGAAATACAATGAGCAGTTCTTC,CASSPSAGTGKYNEQFF
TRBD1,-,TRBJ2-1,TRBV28,TGTGCCAGCAGTATAAGGTGGACAGGGGTATACAATGAGCAGTTCTTC,CASSIRWTGVYNEQFF
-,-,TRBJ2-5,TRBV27,TGTGCCAGCAGTCTATCCCCAGCGGGTCTCCAAGAGACCCAGTACTTC,CASSLSPAGLQETQYF
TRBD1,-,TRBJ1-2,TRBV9,TGTGCCAGCAGCGTAGGGACAGGGTTAAACTATGGCTACACCTTC,CASSVGTGLNYGYTF
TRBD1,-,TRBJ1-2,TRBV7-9,TGTGCCAGCAGCCCCTTGCCCGGGACAGGGATCGGCTACACCTTC,CASSPLPGTGIGYTF
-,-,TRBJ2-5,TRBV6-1,TGTGCCAGCAGTGAAGGGATTAGCACGGAGACCCAGTACTTC,CASSEGISTETQYF
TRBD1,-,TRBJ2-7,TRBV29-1,TGCAGCGTTTCCCTGGGGACAGCCTACGAGCAGTACTTC,CSVSLGTAYEQYF
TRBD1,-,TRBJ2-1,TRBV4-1,TGCGCCAGCAGCGTCGCCGGGACAGGCGGTGAGCAGTTCTTC,CASSVAGTGGEQFF
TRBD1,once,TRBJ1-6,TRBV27,TGTGCCAGCAGTTTATCCGCACCCCAGGGGGACTATAATTCACCCCTCCACTTT,CASSLSAPQGDYNSPLHF
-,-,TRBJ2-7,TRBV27,TGTGCCTCACGAGGAGAGCTGGACGAGCAGTACTTC,CASRGELDEQYF
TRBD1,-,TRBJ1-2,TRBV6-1,TGTGCCAGCAGTGAAGACCGGGACAGCCCCTTCAACTATGGCTACACCTTC,CASSEDRDSPFNYGYTF
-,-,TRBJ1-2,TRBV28,TGTGCCAGCAGTTTGGAGGGATCAGGAGGCTACACCTTC,CASSLEGSGGYTF
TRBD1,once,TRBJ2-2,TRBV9,TGTGCCAGCAGCGTAGACGGGACAGGGTGGGCCGGGGAGCTGTTTTTT,CASSVDGTGWAGELFF
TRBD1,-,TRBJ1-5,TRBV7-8,TGTGCCAGCAGCTCCGGGACAGATAGCAATCAGCCCCAGCATTTT,CASSSGTDSNQPQHF